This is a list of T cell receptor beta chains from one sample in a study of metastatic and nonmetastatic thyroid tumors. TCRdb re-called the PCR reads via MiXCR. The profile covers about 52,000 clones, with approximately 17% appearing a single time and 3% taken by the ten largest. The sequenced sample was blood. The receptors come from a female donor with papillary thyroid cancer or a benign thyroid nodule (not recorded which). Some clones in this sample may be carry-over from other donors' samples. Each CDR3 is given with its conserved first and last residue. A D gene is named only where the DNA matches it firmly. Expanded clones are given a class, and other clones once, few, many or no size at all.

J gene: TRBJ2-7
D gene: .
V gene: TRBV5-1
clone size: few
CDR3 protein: CASSLGVRGTYEQYF
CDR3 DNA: TGCGCCAGCAGCTTGGGGGTGAGGGGGACCTACGAGCAGTACTTC

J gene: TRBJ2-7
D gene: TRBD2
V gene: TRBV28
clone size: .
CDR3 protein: CASSFGPEREEPQQYF
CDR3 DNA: TGTGCCAGCAGTTTCGGCCCGGAGCGGGAGGAACCCCAGCAGTACTTC

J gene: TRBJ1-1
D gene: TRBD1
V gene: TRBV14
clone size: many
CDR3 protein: CASSFRTGTNTEAFF
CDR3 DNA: TGTGCCAGCAGCTTCCGGACAGGGACGAACACTGAAGCTTTCTTT

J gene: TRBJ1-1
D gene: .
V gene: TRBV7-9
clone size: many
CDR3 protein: CASTSGISLNTEAFF
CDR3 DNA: TGTGCCAGCACTTCCGGGATATCTTTGAACACTGAAGCTTTCTTT

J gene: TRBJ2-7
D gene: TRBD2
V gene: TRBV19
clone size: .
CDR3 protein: CASSIAAGTSGSYEQYF
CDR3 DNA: TGTGCCAGTAGTATAGCTGCCGGGACTAGCGGGAGCTACGAGCAGTACTTC

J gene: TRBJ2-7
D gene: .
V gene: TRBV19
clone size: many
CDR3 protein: CASRVGYEQYF
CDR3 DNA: TGTGCCAGTCGGGTCGGATACGAGCAGTACTTC

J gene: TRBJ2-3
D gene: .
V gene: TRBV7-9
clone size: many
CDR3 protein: CASSALTSTDTQYF
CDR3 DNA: TGTGCCAGCAGCGCGTTAACTAGCACAGATACGCAGTATTTT

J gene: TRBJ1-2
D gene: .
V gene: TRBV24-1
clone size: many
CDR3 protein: CATSDGGQTHYGYTF
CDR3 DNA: TGTGCCACCAGTGATGGGGGGCAGACCCACTATGGCTACACCTTC

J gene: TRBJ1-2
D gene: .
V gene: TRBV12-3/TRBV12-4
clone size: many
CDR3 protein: CASSWKLNYGYTF
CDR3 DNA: TGTGCCAGCAGTTGGAAGCTTAACTATGGCTACACCTTC

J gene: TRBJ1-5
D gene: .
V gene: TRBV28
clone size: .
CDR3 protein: CASMSRAGGNQPQHF
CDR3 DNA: TGTGCCTCGATGAGTCGGGCAGGCGGCAATCAGCCCCAGCATTTT

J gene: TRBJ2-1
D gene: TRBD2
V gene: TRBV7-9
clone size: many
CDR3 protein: CASSNRGTSGLNEQFF
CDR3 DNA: TGTGCCAGCAGCAATCGAGGGACTAGCGGACTCAATGAGCAGTTCTTC

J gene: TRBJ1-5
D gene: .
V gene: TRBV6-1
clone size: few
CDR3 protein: CASSLTENQPQHF
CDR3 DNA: TGTGCCAGCTCACTTACAGAAAATCAGCCCCAGCATTTT

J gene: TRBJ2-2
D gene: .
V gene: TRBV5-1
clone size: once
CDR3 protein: CASSGCNTWELFF
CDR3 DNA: TGCGCCAGCAGCGGCTGCAACACCTGGGAGCTGTTTTTT

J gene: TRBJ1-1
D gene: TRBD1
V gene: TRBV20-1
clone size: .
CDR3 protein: CSIQRTGSTEAFF
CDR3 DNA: TGCAGTATACAACGGACAGGATCCACTGAAGCTTTCTTT

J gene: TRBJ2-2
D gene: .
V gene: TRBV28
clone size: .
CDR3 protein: CATSGSQGVNTWDLFF
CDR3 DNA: TGTGCCACCTCGGGATCACAGGGAGTAAACACCTGGGATCTGTTTTTT

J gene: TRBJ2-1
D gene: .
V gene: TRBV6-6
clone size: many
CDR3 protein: CASSYSGANEQFF
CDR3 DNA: TGTGCCAGCAGTTACTCAGGGGCCAATGAGCAGTTCTTC

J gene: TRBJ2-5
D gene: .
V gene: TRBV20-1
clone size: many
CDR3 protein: CSAPTAKETQYF
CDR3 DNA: TGCAGTGCGCCGACAGCGAAAGAGACCCAGTACTTC

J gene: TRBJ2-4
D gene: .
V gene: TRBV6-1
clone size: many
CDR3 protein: CASRGLEGGIQYF
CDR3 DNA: TGTGCCAGCAGAGGGTTAGAAGGAGGCATTCAGTACTTC

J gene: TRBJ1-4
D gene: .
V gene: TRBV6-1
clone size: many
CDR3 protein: CASSHPASGTNEKLFF
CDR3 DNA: TGTGCCAGCAGCCACCCTGCGAGTGGAACTAATGAAAAACTGTTTTTT

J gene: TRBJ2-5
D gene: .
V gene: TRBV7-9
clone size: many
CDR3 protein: CASSSSETPAETQYF
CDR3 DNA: TGTGCCAGCAGCTCGTCGGAGACCCCAGCGGAGACCCAGTACTTC

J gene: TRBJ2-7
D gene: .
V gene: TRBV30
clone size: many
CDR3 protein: CAWSVAHSYEQYF
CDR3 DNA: TGTGCCTGGTCTGTGGCCCACTCCTACGAGCAGTACTTC

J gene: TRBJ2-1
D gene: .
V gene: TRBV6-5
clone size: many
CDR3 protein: CASSYWKGEQFF
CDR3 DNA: TGTGCCAGCAGTTACTGGAAGGGTGAGCAGTTCTTC

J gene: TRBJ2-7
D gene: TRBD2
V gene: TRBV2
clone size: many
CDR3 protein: CASSEYSLAGGLLYF
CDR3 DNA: TGTGCCAGCAGTGAATATTCCCTAGCGGGAGGATTGCTGTACTTC

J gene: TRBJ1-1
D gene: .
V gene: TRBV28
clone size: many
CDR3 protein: CASSYAGRGSRLEAFF
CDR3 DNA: TGTGCCAGCAGTTACGCCGGGCGGGGCTCAAGGTTAGAAGCTTTCTTT

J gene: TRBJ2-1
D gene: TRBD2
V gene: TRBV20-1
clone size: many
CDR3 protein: CSAFSGRVVNNEQFF
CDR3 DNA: TGCAGTGCCTTTAGCGGGAGGGTAGTGAACAATGAGCAGTTCTTC

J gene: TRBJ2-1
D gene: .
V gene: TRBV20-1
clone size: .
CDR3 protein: CSASGYRPNNEQLF
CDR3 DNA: TGCAGTGCTAGTGGCTACAGGCCCAACAATGAGCAGTTATTC

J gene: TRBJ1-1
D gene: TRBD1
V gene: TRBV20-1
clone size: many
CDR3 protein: CSARDWRQGVGVTEAFF
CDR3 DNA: TGCAGTGCTAGAGATTGGAGACAGGGGGTGGGGGTCACTGAAGCTTTCTTT

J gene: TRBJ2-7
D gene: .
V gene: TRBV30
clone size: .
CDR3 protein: CAWSVNRASEQYF
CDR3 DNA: TGTGCCTGGAGTGTAAACAGGGCATCCGAGCAGTACTTC

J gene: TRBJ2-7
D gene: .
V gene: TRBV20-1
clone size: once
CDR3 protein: CSADLYSSYEQYF
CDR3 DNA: TGCAGTGCTGATCTGTACTCCTCCTACGAGCAGTACTTC

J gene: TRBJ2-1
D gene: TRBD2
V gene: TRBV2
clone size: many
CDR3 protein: CASTLAGGANNEQFF
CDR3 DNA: TGTGCCAGCACTCTAGCGGGAGGGGCTAACAATGAGCAGTTCTTC

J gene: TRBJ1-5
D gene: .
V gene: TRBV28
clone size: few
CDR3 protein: CASKVSGNQPQHF
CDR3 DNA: TGTGCCAGCAAGGTTTCAGGAAATCAGCCCCAGCATTTT

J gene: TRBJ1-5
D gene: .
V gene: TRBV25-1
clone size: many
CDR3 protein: CASSGGHSDQPQHF
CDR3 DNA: TGTGCCAGCAGTGGAGGACACTCCGATCAGCCCCAGCATTTT

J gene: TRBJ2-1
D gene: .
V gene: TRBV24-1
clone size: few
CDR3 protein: CATSPGGHCSYNEQFF
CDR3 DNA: TGTGCCACCAGCCCAGGTGGACATTGCTCCTACAATGAGCAGTTCTTC

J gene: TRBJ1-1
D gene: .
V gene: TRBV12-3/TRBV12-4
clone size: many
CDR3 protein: CASRRGAEAFF
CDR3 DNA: TGTGCCAGCCGTCGGGGGGCTGAAGCTTTCTTT

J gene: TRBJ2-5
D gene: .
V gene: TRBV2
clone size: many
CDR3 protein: CASSVLQETQYF
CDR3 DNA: TGTGCCAGCAGTGTCCTTCAAGAGACCCAGTACTTC

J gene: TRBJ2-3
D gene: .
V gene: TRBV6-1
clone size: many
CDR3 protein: CASRGTFGFTDTQYF
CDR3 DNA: TGTGCCAGCAGAGGGACGTTTGGGTTCACAGATACGCAGTATTTT

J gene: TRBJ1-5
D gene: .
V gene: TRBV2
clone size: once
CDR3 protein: CASMYRGVDSNQPQHF
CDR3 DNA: TGTGCCAGCATGTATCGCGGGGTCGATAGCAATCAGCCCCAGCATTTT

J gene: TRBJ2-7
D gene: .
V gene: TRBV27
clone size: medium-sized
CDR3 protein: CASGLRYEQYF
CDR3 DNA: TGTGCCAGCGGTCTTAGATACGAGCAGTACTTC

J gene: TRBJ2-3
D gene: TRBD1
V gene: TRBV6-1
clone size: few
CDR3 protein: CASRRDRADTQYF
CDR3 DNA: TGTGCCAGCAGGAGGGACAGGGCGGATACGCAGTATTTT

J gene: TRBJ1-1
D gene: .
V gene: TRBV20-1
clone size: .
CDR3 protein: CSARTTEYTEAFF
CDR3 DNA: TGCAGTGCTAGAACTACAGAGTATACTGAAGCTTTCTTT

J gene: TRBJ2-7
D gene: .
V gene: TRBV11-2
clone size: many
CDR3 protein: CASSPLGVEQYF
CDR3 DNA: TGTGCCAGCAGCCCCTTGGGGGTTGAGCAGTACTTC

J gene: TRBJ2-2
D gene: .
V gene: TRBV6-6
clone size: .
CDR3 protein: CASSYSVGRNPSGELFF
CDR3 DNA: TGTGCCAGCAGTTACTCGGTCGGGAGAAACCCTTCCGGGGAGCTGTTTTTT

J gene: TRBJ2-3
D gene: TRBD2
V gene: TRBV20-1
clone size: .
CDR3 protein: CSASGREGTDTQYF
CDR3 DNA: TGCAGTGCTAGCGGGAGGGAAGGAACAGATACGCAGTATTTT

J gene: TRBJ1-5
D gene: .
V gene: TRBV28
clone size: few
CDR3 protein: CASILSVGSAEQPQHF
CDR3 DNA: TGTGCCAGCATTTTATCAGTGGGGTCCGCAGAACAGCCCCAGCATTTT

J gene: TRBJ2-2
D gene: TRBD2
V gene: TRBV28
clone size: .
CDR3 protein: CASILVGGRVSGELFF
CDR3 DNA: TGTGCCAGCATATTGGTCGGCGGGAGGGTCTCCGGGGAGCTGTTTTTT

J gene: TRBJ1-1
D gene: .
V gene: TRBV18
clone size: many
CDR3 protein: CASSPKGDTEAFF
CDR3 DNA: TGTGCCAGCTCACCGAAAGGAGACACTGAAGCTTTCTTT

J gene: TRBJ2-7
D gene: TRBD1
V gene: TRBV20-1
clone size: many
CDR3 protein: CSAPGQSYEQYF
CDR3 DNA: TGCAGTGCTCCGGGACAGTCCTACGAGCAGTACTTC

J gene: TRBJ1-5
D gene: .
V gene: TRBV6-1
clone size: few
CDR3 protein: CASSEMGISNKPKHF
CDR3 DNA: TGTGCCAGCAGTGAGATGGGTATTAGCAATAAGCCCAAGCATTTT